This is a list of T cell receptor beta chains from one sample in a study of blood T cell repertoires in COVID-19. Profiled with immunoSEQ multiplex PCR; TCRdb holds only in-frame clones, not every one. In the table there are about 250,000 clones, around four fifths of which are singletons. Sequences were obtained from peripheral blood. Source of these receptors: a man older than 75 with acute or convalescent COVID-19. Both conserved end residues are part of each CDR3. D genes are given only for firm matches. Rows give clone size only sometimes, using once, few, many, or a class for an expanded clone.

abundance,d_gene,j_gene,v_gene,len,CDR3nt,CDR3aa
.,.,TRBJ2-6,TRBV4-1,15,TGCGCCAGCAGCCAAGATTACTCTGGGGCCAACGTCCTGACTTTC,CASSQDYSGANVLTF
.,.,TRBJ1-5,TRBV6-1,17,TGTGCCAGCAGTGAAGGTGGGGGGTTCTCCTTCAATCAGCCCCAGCATTTT,CASSEGGGFSFNQPQHF
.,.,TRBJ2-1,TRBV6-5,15,TGTGCCAGCACCCTAGCGTTAGGGACCTACAATGAGCAGTTCTTC,CASTLALGTYNEQFF
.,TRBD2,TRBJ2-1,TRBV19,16,TGTGCCAGTAGTACTTTCGCGGGAGTGGTCTACAATGAGCAGTTCTTC,CASSTFAGVVYNEQFF
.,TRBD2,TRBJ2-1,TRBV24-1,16,TGTGCCACCAGTGATTTTAGCGGGGGATACTACAATGAGCAGTTCTTC,CATSDFSGGYYNEQFF
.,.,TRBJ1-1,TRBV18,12,TGTGCCAGCTCCCCGGGGGGGCGCGAAGCTTTCTTT,CASSPGGREAFF
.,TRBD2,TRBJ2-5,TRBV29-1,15,TGCAGCGTTGAAGAAGGCACTAGCGGGCCAGAGACCCAGTACTTC,CSVEEGTSGPETQYF
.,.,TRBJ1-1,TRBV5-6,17,TGTGCCAGCAGCTCAGGAAGTTTCAGGGCTCGGAACACTGAAGCTTTCTTT,CASSSGSFRARNTEAFF
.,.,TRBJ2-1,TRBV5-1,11,TGCGCCAGCAGCTCCGAGTTAGAGCAGTTCTTC,CASSSELEQFF
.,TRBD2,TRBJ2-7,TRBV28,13,TGTGCCAGCAACCTAGCGGGATCCTACGAGCAGTACTTC,CASNLAGSYEQYF
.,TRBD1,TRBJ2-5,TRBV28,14,TGTGCCAGCAGCTCACGACAGGGAAGGGTGACCCAGTACTTC,CASSSRQGRVTQYF
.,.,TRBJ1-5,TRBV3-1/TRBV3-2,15,TGTGCCAGCAGCCACGGAGGATCTGGCAATCAGCCCCAGCATTTT,CASSHGGSGNQPQHF
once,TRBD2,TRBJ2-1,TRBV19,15,TGTGCCAGTAGTATAAGCGGGGGAGAATACAATGAGCAGTTCTTC,CASSISGGEYNEQFF
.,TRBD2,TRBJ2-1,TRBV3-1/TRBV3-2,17,TGTGCCAGCATGAGGGCTAGCGGGGGGAACTTACGCAATGAGCAGTTCTTC,CASMRASGGNLRNEQFF
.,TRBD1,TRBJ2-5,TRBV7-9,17,TGTGCCAGCAGCTTAGTAGTGGGACAGAACTTCGGGGAGACCCAGTACTTC,CASSLVVGQNFGETQYF
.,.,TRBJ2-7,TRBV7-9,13,TGTGCCAGCCATCGTCAGGGCGTCGACGAGCAGTACTTC,CASHRQGVDEQYF